A single sample gave rise to the 15 T cell receptor beta chains below, sequenced in a study of blood T cell repertoires in COVID-19. The protocol was immunoSEQ multiplex PCR, while the TCRdb copy is restricted to in-frame clones and leaves out a portion. This table has about 200,000 clones, 80% to 90% appearing once. The sample comprised peripheral blood. Receptors were obtained from a human donor in a cohort sampled during active COVID-19.

This chain connects TRBV5-1 to TRBJ2-7, with a weak D call TRBD1 (6 bases). Per germline, CDR1 SGHRS and CDR2 YFSETQ. Trimming left V 0 bases short and J 7 bases short, with 20 bases between. This CDR3 spans 16 amino acids. The CDR3 is CASSLGSVRGTSEQYF. CDR3 DNA sequence: TGCGCCAGCAGCTTGGGGTCCGTCAGGGGTACAAGTGAGCAGTACTTC.

The chain recombines TRBV5-1 with TRBJ2-5; D not certain. The CDR3 spans 15 residues. Deletions cut 4 bases from V and 2 bases from J, with 15 bases between. Germline loops: CDR1 SGHRS, CDR2 YFSETQ. DNA of the CDR3: TGCGCCAGCAGCCCGTTTAAAACAGAGCAAGAGACCCAGTACTTC. Its translation: CASSPFKTEQETQYF.

The sample holds many counts of this clone. The V gene is TRBV5-1, the J gene TRBJ2-7, with D possibly TRBD1 on 6 matching bases. Trimming shortened V by 4 bases and J by 0 bases, and 14 bases separated the two germline ends. CDR1 SGHRS and CDR2 YFSETQ come from the germline V gene. This CDR3 is built from 15 residues. CDR3 DNA sequence: TGCGCCAGCAGCGAGGACAGCTTCAGCTCCTACGAGCAGTACTTC. Its translation is CASSEDSFSSYEQYF.

The chain links TRBV5-4 to TRBJ2-1; a possible D gene is TRBD2 (6 bases). The germline V gene has CDR1 SGHNT and CDR2 YYREEE (reference sequence). V was cut by 3 bases and J by 3 bases, with 16 bases left in between. This CDR3 is built from 16 residues. CDR3 sequence reads: CASSSRGWEDYNEQFF. CDR3 in DNA: TGTGCCAGCAGCTCCCGGGGGTGGGAGGACTACAATGAGCAGTTCTTC.

The chain carries TRBV4-1 and TRBJ2-7, with 7 nucleotides matching TRBD1. The germline V gene has CDR1 MGHRA and CDR2 YSYEKL. V lost 2 bases to trimming and J lost 0 bases; unmatched junction nucleotides: 4. The CDR3 length is 15 residues. The CDR3 here is CASSQPGTASYEQYF. The DNA of the CDR3 is TGCGCCAGCAGCCAACCCGGGACAGCCTCCTACGAGCAGTACTTC.

V gene TRBV5-6 combines with J gene TRBJ1-2; D perhaps matches TRBD1 (6 bases). V lost 2 bases, J lost 4 bases, and 15 bases lay in between. The CDR3 covers 15 residues. CDR1 is SGHDT and CDR2 is YYEEEE in the germline V gene. CDR3 protein: CASSFRGGPSYGYTF. In DNA, the CDR3 is TGTGCCAGCAGCTTTAGGGGGGGACCGTCCTATGGCTACACCTTC.

The chain couples TRBV11-3 to TRBJ2-2, with 9 bases that match TRBD1. V was clipped by 5 bases and J by 1 base; unmatched bases: 8. The CDR3 runs to 17 residues. The germline gives CDR1 SGHNT, CDR2 YENEEA. The CDR3 sequence is CASSRTGQGKNTGELFF. CDR3 DNA: TGTGCCAGCAGCCGAACGGGACAGGGAAAGAACACCGGGGAGCTGTTTTTT. The full variable domain, completed using reference TRBV11-3 and TRBJ2-2, is EAGVVQSPRYKIIEKKQPVAFWCNPISGHNTLYWYLQNLGQGPELLIRYENEEAVDDSQLPKDRFSAERLKGVDSTLKIQPAELGDSAVYLCASSRTGQGKNTGELFFGEGSRLTVL.

This clone was seen a few times. The V gene is TRBV7-2, the J gene TRBJ2-2; TRBD2 matches at 7 bases. The CDR3 contains 15 residues. V lost 1 base to trimming and J lost 7 bases; unmatched junction nucleotides: 6. The germline V gene encodes CDR1 SGHTA and CDR2 FQGNSA. This CDR3 reads CASSLVRREGGELFF. DNA for the CDR3: TGTGCCAGCAGCTTAGTCCGCAGGGAGGGCGGGGAGCTGTTTTTT.

The chain uses TRBV27 and TRBJ2-7, with 7 bases identical to TRBD2. The CDR3 covers 15 residues. J lost 2 bases, V lost 1 base, and 5 bases had no gene match. Germline CDR1 reads MNHEY; CDR2 reads SMNVEV (reference sequence). For the CDR3, the DNA is TGTGCCAGCAGTTTATGGGTAGCGGGTACCTACGAGCAGTACTTC. This translates into CASSLWVAGTYEQYF.

The chain uses TRBV10-2 and TRBJ2-7, with 11 bases identical to TRBD2. Germline-derived CDR1 and CDR2 are WSHSY and SAAADI. With V trimmed by 3 bases and J by 2 bases, 3 bases remained unmatched. CDR3 length: 15 amino acids. DNA of the CDR3: TGCGCCAGCAGTGATGGGACTAGCGGTCCCTACGAGCAGTACTTC. Translation gives CASSDGTSGPYEQYF.

The V call is TRBV30, the J call TRBJ2-3, with 9 nucleotides matching TRBD1. The germline V gene has CDR1 GTSNPN and CDR2 SVGIG (reference sequence). The CDR3 totals 15 residues. V trimming: 0 bases; J trimming: 0 bases; junction bases outside the gene matches: 1. CDR3 coding DNA: TGTGCCTGGAGTGTGGGGACAGGGAGCACAGATACGCAGTATTTT. This sequence encodes CAWSVGTGSTDTQYF.

This chain links TRBV5-4 with TRBJ1-2, with 9 bases fitting TRBD1. Trimming cost V 4 bases and J 6 bases; bases outside gene matches: 19. The germline gives CDR1 SGHNT, CDR2 YYREEE (reference sequence). The CDR3 extends over 18 amino acids. The CDR3 nucleotides read TGTGCCAGCAGCGCAAAGATTTATTCGGGACAGGGAGGTCATGGCTACACCTTC. Its translation: CASSAKIYSGQGGHGYTF.

The V call is TRBV18, the J call TRBJ2-7, with 10 bases fitting TRBD1. CDR1 and CDR2 from the germline V gene are KGHSH and LQKENI. Trimming took 3 bases from V and 4 from J; bases not matched to a gene: 6. The CDR3 sequence is 15 residues long. The CDR3 DNA is TGTGCCAGCTCACCGGTGACAGGGGGCTTATACGAGCAGTACTTC. Translated, it gives CASSPVTGGLYEQYF. Together with reference TRBV18 and TRBJ2-7, the CDR3 gives the full variable domain: NAGVMQNPRHLVRRRGQEARLRCSPMKGHSHVYWYRQLPEEGLKFMVYLQKENIIDESGMPKERFSAEFPKEGPSILRIQQVVRGDSAAYFCASSPVTGGLYEQYFGPGTRLTVT.

The count of this clone is one. V is TRBV5-1 and J is TRBJ1-1, with 7 positions matching TRBD1. The CDR3 is made up of 14 amino acids. CDR1 and CDR2 from the germline V gene are SGHRS and YFSETQ. V shed 6 bases and J 5 bases; nucleotides not matched to a gene: 10. As DNA, the CDR3 is TGCGCCAGCACCGACACGACAGGGAGGACTGAAGCTTTCTTT. This translates into CASTDTTGRTEAFF. Full variable domain (remainder filled in from reference TRBV5-1 and TRBJ1-1): KAGVTQTPRYLIKTRGQQVTLSCSPISGHRSVSWYQQTPGQGLQFLFEYFSETQRNKGNFPGRFSGRQFSNSRSEMNVSTLELGDSALYLCASTDTTGRTEAFFGQGTRLTVV.

A remark on this clone: Other DNA sequences of this sample code for an identical CDR3. The chain couples TRBV2 to TRBJ2-7, with 8 nucleotides matching TRBD1. This CDR3 is 13 amino acids long. Trimming at V came to 4 bases and at J to 2 bases, leaving 1 base not matched to a gene. From germline, CDR1 is SNHLY and CDR2 FYNNEI. For the CDR3, the DNA is TGTGCCAGCAGTGTACAGGGGGCCTACGAGCAGTACTTC. The encoded protein is CASSVQGAYEQYF.